This T cell receptor (beta chain) was profiled in a study of shared clonotypes between healthy human individuals. On the study more broadly: Three plates were used per donor for CD4 naive, three for CD4 memory, two for CD8 naive and one for CD8 memory.

As handled by the study authors: Without quality scores, immunoSEQ junctional reads could not be filtered like full-length reads. The data were produced by immunoSEQ multiplex PCR, yet TCRdb's version contains in-frame clones alone and is incomplete. Clone size and the V and J calls come from that table; the DNA yielded D and trimming. Counted here are 650,000 to 800,000 clones, about 92% occurring once; the ten biggest clones make up approximately 24%. The CDR3 has 16 amino acids. The germline V gene encodes CDR1 SGHDT and CDR2 YYEEEE. The V gene end was trimmed by 5 bases and the J gene end by 4 bases; junction bases not matched to a gene: 9. Naive-designated CD8 cells lacked CD45RO, were positively enriched for CCR7, and omitted terminally differentiated effector memory CD45RA+ cells. Healthy HIV-negative adults with no recent acute infections or vaccinations were recruited as donors. This clone was picked up one time.

J is TRBJ2-1 and V is TRBV5-6; TRBD2 aligns across 10 bases. The receptor's source is a man aged 30-40 years in good health. Sequenced sample: naive CD8+ T cells sorted from blood. DNA for the CDR3: TGTGCCAGCAGATCTGGACTAGCGGACCTGTACAATGAGCAGTTCTTC. It specifies CASRSGLADLYNEQFF.